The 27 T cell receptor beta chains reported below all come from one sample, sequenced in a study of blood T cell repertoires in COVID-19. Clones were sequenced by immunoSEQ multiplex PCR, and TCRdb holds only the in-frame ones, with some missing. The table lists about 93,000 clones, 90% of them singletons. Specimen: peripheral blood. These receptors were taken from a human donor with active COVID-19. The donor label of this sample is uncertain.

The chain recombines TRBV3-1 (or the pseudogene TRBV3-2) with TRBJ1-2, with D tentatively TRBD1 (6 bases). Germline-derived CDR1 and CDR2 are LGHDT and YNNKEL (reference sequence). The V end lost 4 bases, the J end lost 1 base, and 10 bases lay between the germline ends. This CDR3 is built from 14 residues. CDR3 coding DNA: TGTGCCAGCAGCCGGGACAACGGTAACTATGGCTACACCTTC. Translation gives CASSRDNGNYGYTF.

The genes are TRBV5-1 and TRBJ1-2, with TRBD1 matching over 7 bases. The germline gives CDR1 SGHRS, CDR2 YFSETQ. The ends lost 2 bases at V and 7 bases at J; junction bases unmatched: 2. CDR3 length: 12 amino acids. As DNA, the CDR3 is TGCGCCAGCAGCTTTACAGGGGTTGGCTACACCTTC. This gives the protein CASSFTGVGYTF.

The CDR3 loop reads CASSSRQGNEKLFF. In nucleotides, the CDR3 is TGTGCCAGCAGCAGTCGACAGGGTAATGAAAAACTGTTTTTT. This chain uses TRBV13 with TRBJ1-4; the match to TRBD1 covers 7 bases. With 5 bases clipped from V and 4 bases from J, the junction kept 4 bases outside the gene matches. Germline V gene sequence: CDR1 PRHDT, CDR2 FYEKMQ (reference sequence). The length of the CDR3 is 14 residues.

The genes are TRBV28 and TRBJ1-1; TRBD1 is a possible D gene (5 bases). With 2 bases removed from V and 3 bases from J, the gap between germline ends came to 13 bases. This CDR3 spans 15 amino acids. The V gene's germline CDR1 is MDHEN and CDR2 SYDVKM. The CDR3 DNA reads TGTGCCAGCAGTTTAAGGGCAGGGATGGACACTGAAGCTTTCTTT. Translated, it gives CASSLRAGMDTEAFF. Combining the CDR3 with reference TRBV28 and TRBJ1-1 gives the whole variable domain DVKVTQSSRYLVKRTGEKVFLECVQDMDHENMFWYRQDPGLGLRLIYFSYDVKMKEKGDIPEGYSVSREKKERFSLILESASTNQTSMYLCASSLRAGMDTEAFFGQGTRLTVV.

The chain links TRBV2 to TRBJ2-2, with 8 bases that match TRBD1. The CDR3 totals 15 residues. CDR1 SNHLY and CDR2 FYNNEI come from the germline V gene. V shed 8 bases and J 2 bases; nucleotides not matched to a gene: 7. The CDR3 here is CASSTGQANTGELFF. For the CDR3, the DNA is TGTGCCAGCTCTACGGGACAGGCTAACACCGGGGAGCTGTTTTTT.

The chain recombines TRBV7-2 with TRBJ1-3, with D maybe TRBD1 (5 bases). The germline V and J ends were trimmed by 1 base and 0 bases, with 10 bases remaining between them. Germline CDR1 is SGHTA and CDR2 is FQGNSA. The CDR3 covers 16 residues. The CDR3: CASSLVPGVSGNTIYF. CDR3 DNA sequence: TGTGCCAGCAGCTTAGTTCCGGGGGTCTCTGGAAACACCATATATTTT.

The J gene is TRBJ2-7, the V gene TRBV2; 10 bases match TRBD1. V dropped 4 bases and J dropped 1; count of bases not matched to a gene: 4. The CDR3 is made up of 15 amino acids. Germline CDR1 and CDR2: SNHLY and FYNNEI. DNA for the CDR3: TGTGCCAGCAGTGGACAGGGGGCCAGGTCCTACGAGCAGTACTTC. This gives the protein CASSGQGARSYEQYF. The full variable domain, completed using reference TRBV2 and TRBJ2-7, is EPEVTQTPSHQVTQMGQEVILRCVPISNHLYFYWYRQILGQKVEFLVSFYNNEISEKSEIFDDQFSVERPDGSNFTLKIRSTKLEDSAMYFCASSGQGARSYEQYFGPGTRLTVT.

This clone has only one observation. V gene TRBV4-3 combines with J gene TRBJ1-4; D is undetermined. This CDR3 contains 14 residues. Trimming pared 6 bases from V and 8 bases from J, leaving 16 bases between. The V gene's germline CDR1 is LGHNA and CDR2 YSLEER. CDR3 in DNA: TGCGCCAGCAGTTATTCAGGTGGTTTGGAAAAACTGTTTTTT. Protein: CASSYSGGLEKLFF.

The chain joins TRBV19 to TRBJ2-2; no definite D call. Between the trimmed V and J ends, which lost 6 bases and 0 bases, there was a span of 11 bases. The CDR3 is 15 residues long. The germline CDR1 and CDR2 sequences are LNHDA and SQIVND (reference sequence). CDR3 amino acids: CASSLGQSNTGELFF. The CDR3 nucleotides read TGTGCCAGTAGCCTTGGGCAGTCGAACACCGGGGAGCTGTTTTTT.

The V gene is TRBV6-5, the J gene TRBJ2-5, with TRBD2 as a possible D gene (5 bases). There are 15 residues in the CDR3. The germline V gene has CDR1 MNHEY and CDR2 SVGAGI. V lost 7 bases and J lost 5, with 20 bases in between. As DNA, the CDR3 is TGTGCCAGCACACCATTCGGGGTTTCGGCGGAGACCCAGTACTTC. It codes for CASTPFGVSAETQYF.

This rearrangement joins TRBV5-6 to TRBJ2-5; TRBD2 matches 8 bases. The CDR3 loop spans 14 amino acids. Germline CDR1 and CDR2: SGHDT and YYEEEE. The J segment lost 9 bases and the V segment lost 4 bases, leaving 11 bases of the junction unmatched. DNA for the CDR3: TGTGCCAGCAGCCCCGGACTAGCTGAATGGGCCCAGTACTTC. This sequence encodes CASSPGLAEWAQYF.

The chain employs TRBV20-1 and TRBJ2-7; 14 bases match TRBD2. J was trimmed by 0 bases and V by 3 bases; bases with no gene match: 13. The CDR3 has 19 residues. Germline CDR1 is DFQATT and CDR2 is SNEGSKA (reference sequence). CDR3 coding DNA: TGCAGTGCTAGTCTTATGGGACTAGCGGGGGTTCCTCGCTCCTACGAGCAGTACTTC. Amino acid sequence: CSASLMGLAGVPRSYEQYF.

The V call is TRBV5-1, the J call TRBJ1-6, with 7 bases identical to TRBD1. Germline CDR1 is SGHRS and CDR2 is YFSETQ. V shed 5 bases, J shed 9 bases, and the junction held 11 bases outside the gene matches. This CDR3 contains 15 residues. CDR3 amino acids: CASRNRQGMTSPLHF. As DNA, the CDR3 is TGCGCCAGCAGAAACCGACAGGGAATGACTTCACCCCTCCACTTT.

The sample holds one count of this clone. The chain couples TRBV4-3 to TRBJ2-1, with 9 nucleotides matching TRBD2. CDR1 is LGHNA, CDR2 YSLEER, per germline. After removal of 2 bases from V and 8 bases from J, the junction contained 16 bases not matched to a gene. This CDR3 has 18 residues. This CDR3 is CASSQRSPRLAGFHEQFF. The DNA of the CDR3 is TGCGCCAGCAGCCAAAGATCTCCTCGGCTAGCGGGGTTCCATGAGCAGTTCTTC.

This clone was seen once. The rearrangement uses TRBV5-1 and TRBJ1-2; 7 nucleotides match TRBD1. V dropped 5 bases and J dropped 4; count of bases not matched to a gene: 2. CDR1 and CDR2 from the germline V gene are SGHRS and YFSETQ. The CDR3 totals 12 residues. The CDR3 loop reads CASRRDSYGYTF. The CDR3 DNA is TGCGCCAGCAGAAGGGACAGCTATGGCTACACCTTC.

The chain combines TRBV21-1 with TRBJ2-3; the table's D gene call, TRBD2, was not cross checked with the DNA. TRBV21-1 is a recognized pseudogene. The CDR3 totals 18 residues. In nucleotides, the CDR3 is TGTGCCAGCAGCAGTGGACTAGCGGGGCTAATGCGGGGAGATACGCAGTATTTT. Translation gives CASSSGLAGLMRGDTQYF.

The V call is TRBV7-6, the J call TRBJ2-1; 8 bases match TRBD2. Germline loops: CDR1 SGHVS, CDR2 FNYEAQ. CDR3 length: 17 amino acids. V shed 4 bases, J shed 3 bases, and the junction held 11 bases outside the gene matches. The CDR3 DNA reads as TGTGCCAGCAGCTCCCGGACTAGCAGGGCCCTCTACAATGAGCAGTTCTTC. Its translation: CASSSRTSRALYNEQFF.

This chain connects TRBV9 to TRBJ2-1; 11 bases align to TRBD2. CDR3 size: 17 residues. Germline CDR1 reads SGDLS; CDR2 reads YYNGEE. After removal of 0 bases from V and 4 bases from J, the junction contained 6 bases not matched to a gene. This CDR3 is CASSVASRTSGYNEQFF. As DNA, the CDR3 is TGTGCCAGCAGCGTAGCCTCCCGGACTAGCGGGTACAATGAGCAGTTCTTC.

The CDR3 region has the DNA TGTGCCAGCAGCTTACAGGGGGCAAATGGCTACACCTTC. The encoded protein is CASSLQGANGYTF. This chain joins TRBV7-2 and TRBJ1-2; the match to TRBD1 covers 8 bases. Germline assignment: CDR1 SGHTA and CDR2 FQGNSA. This CDR3 comprises 13 residues. The junction had 2 bases not matched to a gene; V was cut back by 2 bases and J by 6 bases.

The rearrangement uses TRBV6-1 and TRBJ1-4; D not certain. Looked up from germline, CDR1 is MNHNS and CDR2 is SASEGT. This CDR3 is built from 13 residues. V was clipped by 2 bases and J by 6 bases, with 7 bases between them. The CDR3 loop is CASSETYYEKLFF. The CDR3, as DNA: TGTGCCAGCAGTGAAACTTATTATGAAAAACTGTTTTTT.

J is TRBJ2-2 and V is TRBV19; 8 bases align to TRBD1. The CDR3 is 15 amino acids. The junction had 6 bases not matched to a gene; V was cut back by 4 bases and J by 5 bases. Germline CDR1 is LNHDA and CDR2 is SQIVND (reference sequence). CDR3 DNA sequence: TGTGCCAGTAGTAGACTGGACAGGGTAACCGGGGAGCTGTTTTTT. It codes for CASSRLDRVTGELFF.

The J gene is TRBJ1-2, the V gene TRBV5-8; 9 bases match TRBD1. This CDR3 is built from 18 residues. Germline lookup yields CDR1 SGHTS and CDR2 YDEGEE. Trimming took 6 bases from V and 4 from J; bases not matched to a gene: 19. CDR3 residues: CASKHSRDRVWTVYGYTF. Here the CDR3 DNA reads TGTGCCAGCAAACATTCCAGGGACAGGGTTTGGACGGTCTATGGCTACACCTTC. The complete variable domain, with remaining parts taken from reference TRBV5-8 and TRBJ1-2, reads EAGVTQSPTHLIKTRGQQATLRCSPISGHTSVYWYQQALGLGLQFLLWYDEGEERNRGNFPPRFSGRQFPNYSSELNVNALELEDSALYLCASKHSRDRVWTVYGYTFGSGTRLTVV.

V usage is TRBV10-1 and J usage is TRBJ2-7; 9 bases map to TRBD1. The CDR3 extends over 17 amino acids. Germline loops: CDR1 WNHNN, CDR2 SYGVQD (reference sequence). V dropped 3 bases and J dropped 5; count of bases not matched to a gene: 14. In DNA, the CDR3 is TGCGCCAGCAGTGAAACAACAAACAGGGGGCGCACCGACGAGCAGTACTTC. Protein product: CASSETTNRGRTDEQYF.

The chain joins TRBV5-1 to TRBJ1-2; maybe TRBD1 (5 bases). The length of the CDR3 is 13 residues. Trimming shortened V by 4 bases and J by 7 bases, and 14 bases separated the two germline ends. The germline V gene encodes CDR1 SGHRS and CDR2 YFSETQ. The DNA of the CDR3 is TGCGCCAGCAGCATTGACAGTATAGGTGGCTACACCTTC. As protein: CASSIDSIGGYTF.

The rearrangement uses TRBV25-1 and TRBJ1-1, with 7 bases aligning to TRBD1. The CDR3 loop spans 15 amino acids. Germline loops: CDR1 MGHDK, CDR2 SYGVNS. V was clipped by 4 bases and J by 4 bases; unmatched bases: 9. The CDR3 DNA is TGTGCCAGCAGTGCTCACAGGGGAGTGAGCACTGAAGCTTTCTTT. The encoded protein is CASSAHRGVSTEAFF.

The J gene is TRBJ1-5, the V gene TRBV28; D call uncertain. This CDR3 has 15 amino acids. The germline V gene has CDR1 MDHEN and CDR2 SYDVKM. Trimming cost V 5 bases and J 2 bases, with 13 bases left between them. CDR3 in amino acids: CASSIRGTGNQPQHF. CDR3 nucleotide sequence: TGTGCCAGCAGTATACGGGGTACCGGCAATCAGCCCCAGCATTTT.

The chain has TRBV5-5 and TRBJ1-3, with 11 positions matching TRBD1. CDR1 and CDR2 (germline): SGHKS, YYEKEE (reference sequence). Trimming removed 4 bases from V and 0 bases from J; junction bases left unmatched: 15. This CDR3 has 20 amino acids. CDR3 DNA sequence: TGTGCCAGCAGCCGGTTTGCCGGCCGGGACAGGGGGTTCTCTGGAAACACCATATATTTT. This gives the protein CASSRFAGRDRGFSGNTIYF.